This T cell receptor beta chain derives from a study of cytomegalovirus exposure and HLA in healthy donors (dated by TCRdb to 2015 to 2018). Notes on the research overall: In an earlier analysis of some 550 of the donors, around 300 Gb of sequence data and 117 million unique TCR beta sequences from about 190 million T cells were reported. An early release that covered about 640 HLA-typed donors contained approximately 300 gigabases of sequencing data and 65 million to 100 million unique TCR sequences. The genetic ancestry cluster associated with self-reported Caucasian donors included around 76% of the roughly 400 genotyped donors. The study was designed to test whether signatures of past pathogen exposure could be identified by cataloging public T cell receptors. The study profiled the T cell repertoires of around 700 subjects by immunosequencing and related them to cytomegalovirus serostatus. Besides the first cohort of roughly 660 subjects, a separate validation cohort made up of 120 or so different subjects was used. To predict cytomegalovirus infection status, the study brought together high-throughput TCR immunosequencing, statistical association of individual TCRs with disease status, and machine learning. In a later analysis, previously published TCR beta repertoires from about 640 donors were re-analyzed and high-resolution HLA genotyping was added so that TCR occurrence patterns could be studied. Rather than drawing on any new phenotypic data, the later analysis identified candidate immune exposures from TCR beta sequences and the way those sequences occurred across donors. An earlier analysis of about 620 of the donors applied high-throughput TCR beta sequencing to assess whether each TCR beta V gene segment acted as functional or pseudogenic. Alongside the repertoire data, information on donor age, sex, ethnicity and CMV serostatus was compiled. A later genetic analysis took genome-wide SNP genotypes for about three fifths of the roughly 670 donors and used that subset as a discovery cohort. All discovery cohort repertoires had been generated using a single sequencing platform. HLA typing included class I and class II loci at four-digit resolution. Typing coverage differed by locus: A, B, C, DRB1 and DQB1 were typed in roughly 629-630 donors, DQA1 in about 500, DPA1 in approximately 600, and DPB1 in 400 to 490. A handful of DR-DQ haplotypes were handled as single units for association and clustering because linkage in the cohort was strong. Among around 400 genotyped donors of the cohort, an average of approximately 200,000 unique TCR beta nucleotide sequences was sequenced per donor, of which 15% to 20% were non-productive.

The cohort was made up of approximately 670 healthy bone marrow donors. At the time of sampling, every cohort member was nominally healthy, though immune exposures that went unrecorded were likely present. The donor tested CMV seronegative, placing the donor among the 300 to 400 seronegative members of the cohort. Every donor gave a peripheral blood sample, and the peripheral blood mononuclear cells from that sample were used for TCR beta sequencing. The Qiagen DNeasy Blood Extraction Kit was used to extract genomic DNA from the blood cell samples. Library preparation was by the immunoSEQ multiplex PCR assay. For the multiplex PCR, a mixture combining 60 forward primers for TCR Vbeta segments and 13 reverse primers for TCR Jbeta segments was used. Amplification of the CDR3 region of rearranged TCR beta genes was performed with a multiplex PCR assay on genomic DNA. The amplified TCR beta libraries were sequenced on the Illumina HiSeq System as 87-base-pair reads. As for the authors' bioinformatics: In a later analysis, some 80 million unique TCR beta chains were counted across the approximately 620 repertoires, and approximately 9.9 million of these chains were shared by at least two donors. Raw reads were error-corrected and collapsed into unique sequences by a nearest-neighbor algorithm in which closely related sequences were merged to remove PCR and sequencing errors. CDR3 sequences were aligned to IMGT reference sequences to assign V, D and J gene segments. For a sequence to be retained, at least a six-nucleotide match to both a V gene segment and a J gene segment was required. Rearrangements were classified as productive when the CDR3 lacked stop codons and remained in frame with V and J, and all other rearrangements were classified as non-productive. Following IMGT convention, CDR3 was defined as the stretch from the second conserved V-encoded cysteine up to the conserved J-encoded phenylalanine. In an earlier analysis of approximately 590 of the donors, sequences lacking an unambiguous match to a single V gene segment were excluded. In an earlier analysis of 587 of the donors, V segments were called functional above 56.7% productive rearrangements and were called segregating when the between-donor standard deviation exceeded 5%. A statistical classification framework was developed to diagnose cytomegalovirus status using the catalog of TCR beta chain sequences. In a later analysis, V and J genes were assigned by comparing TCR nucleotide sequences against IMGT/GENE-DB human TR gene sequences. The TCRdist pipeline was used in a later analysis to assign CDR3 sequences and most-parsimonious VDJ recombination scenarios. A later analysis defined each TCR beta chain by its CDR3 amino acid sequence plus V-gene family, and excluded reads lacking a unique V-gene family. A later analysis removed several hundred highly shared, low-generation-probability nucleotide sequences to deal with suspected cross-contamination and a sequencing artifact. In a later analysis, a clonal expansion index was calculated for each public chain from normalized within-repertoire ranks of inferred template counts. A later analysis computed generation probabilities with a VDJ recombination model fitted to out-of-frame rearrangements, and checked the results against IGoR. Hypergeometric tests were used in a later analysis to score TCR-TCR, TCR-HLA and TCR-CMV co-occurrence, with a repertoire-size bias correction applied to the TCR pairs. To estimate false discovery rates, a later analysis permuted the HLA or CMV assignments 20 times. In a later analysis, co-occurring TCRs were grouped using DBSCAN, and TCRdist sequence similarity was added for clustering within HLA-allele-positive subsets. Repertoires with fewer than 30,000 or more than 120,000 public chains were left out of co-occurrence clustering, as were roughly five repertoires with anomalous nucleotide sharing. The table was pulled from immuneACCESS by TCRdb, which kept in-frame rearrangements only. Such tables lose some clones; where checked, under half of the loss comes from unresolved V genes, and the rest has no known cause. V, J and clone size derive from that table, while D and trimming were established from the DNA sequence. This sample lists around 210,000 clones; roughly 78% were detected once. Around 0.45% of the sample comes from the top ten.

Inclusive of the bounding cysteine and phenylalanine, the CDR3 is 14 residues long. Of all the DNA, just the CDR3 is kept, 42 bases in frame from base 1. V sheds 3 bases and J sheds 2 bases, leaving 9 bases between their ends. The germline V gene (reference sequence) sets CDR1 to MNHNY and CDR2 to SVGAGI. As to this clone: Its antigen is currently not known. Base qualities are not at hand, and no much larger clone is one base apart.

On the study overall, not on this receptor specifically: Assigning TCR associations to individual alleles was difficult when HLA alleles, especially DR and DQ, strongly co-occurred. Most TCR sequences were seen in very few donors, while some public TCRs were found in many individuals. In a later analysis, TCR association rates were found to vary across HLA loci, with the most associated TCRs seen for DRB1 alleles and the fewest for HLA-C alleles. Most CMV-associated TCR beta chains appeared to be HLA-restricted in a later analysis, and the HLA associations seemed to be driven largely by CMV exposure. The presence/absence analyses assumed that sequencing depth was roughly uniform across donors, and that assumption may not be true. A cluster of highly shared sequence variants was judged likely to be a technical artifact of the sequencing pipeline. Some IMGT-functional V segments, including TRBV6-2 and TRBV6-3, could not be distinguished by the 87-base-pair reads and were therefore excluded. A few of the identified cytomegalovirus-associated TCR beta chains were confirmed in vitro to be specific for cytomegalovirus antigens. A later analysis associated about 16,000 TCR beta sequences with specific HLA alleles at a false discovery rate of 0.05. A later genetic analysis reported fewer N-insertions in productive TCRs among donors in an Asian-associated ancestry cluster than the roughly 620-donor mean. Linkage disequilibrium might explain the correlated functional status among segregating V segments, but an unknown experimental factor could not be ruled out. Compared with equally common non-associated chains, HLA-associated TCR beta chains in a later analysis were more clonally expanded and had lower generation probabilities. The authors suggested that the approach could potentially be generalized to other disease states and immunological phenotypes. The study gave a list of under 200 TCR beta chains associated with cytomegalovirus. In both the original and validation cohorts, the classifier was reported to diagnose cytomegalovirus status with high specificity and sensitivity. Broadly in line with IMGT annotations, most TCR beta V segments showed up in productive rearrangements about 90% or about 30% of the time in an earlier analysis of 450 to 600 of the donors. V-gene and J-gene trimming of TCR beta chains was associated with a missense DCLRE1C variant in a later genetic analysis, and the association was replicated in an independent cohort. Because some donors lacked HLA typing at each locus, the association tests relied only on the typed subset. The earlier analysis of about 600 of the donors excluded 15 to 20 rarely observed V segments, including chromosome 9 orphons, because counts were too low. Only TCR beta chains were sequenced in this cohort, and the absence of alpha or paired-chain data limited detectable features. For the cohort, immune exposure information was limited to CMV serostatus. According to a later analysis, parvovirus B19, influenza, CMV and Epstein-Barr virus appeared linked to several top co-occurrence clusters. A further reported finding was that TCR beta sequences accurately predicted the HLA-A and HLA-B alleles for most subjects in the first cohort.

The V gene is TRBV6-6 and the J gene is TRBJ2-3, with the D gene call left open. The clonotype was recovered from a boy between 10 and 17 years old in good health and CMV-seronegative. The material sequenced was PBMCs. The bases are TGTGCCAGCAGTTATTCGCGATACACAGATACGCAGTATTTT. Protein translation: CASSYSRYTDTQYF.